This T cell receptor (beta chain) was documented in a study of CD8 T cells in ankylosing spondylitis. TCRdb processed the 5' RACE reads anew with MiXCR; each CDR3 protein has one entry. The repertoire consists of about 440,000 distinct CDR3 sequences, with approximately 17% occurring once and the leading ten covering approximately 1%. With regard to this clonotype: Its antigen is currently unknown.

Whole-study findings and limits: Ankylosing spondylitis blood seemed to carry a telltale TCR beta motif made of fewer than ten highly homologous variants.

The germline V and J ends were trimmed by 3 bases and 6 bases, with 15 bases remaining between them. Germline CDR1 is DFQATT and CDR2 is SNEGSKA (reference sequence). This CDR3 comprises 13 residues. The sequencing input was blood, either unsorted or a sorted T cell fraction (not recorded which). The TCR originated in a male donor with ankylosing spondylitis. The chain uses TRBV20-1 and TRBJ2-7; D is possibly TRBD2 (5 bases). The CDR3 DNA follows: TGCAGTGCTAGTAAGAGAGGGCCCTTCGAGCAGTACTTC. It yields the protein CSASKRGPFEQYF.